The 12 T cell receptor beta chains given below trace back to one sample, sequenced in a study of tumor-infiltrating lymphocytes in primary liver carcinoma. The source material, roughly 18-33 mg of unsorted bulk tissue, was used to co-extract RNA and DNA. Total RNA (about 500 ng) served as template for TCR beta cDNA synthesis primed by a constant-region primer. Modified slightly, ARM-PCR produced TCR beta libraries over three nested multiplex PCR rounds. It was with TRBV1-TRBV30 forward primers and a C-beta reverse primer that the first two PCR rounds were run, at about 9 cycles each. TCRdb reprocessed the multiplex PCR reads with MiXCR, giving one entry per CDR3 protein. The sample holds fewer than 200,000 distinct CDR3 sequences; about 85% are singletons and the top ten take about a sixth. The material sequenced was tumor tissue from primary liver carcinoma. The source is a man in his forties or fifties with primary liver carcinoma and hepatitis B virus infection.

As regards this clonotype: At one of its ends the junction is not consistent with the germline gene, which may arise from a read error. CDR3 in DNA: TGTGCCACTTCGCGGGACAGGACCGAGGAGCTGTTCTTT. It yields the protein CATSRDRTEELFF. V gene TRBV6-5 combines with J gene TRBJ2-2; the match to TRBD1 covers 8 bases. The CDR3 extends over 13 amino acids. Germline V gene lookup returns CDR1 MNHEY and CDR2 SVGAGI.

The V and J genes are TRBV18 and TRBJ2-5; TRBD1 agrees at 9 bases. From germline, CDR1 is KGHSH and CDR2 LQKENI. With V trimmed by 4 bases and J by 6 bases, 9 bases remained unmatched. The CDR3 has 15 amino acids. The CDR3 sequence is CASSQTTGGSKTQYF. The CDR3 DNA sequence: TGTGCCAGCTCACAGACGACAGGGGGTAGCAAGACCCAGTACTTC.

As regards this clonotype: One end of the junction fails to match germline, which may point to a read error. This chain connects TRBV29-1 to TRBJ1-4; no reliable D call. CDR1 is SQVTM, CDR2 ANQGSEA, per germline. This CDR3 has 10 residues. The CDR3 reads CSVLDERLFF. CDR3 bases: TGCAGCGTTCTGGATGAAAGACTGTTTTTT.

As for this clonotype: Its ends do not fully match the called genes, so a read error is possible. The V call is TRBV11-2, the J call TRBJ2-5; 7 bases agree with TRBD1. The germline V gene has CDR1 SGHAT and CDR2 FQNNGV. The CDR3 runs to 14 residues. The DNA for the CDR3 is TGTGCCAGTAGCTTAACAGGGGCGAGAGAGACCCAGTACTTC. Translated, it gives CASSLTGARETQYF.

Points on this clonotype: This likely comes from a read error, as the CDR3 has no conserved phenylalanine or tryptophan at its end. The rearrangement joins TRBV29-1 to TRBJ2-1; 13 bases align to TRBD2. The CDR3 totals 15 residues. Germline lookup yields CDR1 SQVTM and CDR2 ANQGSEA. DNA for the CDR3: TGCAGCGTTGGACTAGCGGGAGGCTTCTACAATGACCAGTTCTCC. Amino acids: CSVGLAGGFYNDQFS.

A single count supports this clonotype. The junction and the germline gene differ at one end; a read error may be behind it. This chain joins TRBV29-1 and TRBJ1-5, with D perhaps matching TRBD1 (5 bases). Germline CDR1 and CDR2: SQVTM and ANQGSEA. The CDR3 contains 12 residues. The CDR3 region has the DNA TGCAGTGTTGCTCAGGGAGGGCAGCCCGAGCATTTT. This sequence encodes CSVAQGGQPEHF. Supplemented by reference TRBV29-1 and TRBJ1-5, the full variable domain reads SAVISQKPSRDICQRGTSLTIQCQVDSQVTMMFWYRQQPGQSLTLIATANQGSEATYESGFVIDKFPISRPNLTFSTLTVSNMSPEDSSIYLCSVAQGGQPEHFGDGTRLSIL.

J is TRBJ1-4 and V is TRBV6-5; D gene ambiguous. Germline V lookup: CDR1 MNHEY, CDR2 SVGAGI. The CDR3 length is 14 residues. V lost 10 bases, J lost 0 bases, and 12 bases lay in between. The CDR3, as DNA: TGTGCCAACAGAATGGTTGCAACTAATGAAAAACTGTTTTTT. It translates to CANRMVATNEKLFF.

The CDR3 DNA reads TGCTGCGCTGAACAGGACAATTCCTACGAGCAGTACTTC. It translates to CCAEQDNSYEQYF. This sequence joins TRBV29-1 and TRBJ2-7, with D possibly matching TRBD1 (5 bases). Germline CDR1 is SQVTM and CDR2 is ANQGSEA. The CDR3 runs 13 residues.

V is TRBV11-1 and J is TRBJ2-1; 10 bases map to TRBD2. The germline CDR1 and CDR2 sequences are SGHAT and FQDESV (reference sequence). V shed 2 bases and J 9 bases; nucleotides not matched to a gene: 16. CDR3 length: 18 amino acids. The CDR3 sequence is CASSLYRSAGGSFSEQFF. The CDR3, as DNA: TGTGCCAGCAGCTTATACCGCTCAGCGGGAGGGTCCTTCAGTGAGCAGTTCTTC.

This clonotype appeared a single time. The junction departs from germline at one end; a sequencing error may be responsible. The rearrangement uses TRBV5-6 and TRBJ1-5; TRBD1 is a possible D gene (6 bases). The germline gives CDR1 SGHDT, CDR2 YYEEEE. The length of the CDR3 is 14 residues. The CDR3 DNA sequence: TGTGTCAGCAGCTCAGGGTGGGACAATGAGCCCCAGCATTTT. This gives the protein CVSSSGWDNEPQHF.

About this clonotype: The junction departs from germline at one end; a sequencing error may be responsible. The V gene is TRBV12-3 or TRBV12-4, the J gene TRBJ1-5; 7 positions agree with TRBD1. The CDR3 sequence is 16 residues long. The CDR3 DNA follows: TGTGCCAGTAGTTTAGGGGGCCAGTATAGCATTCAGCCCCAGCATTTT. Translation gives CASSLGGQYSIQPQHF.

A note on this clonotype: Relative to the germline gene, one junction end is altered; a read error may explain this. The chain links TRBV6-2 or TRBV6-3 to TRBJ2-3, with D unclear. Germline CDR1 reads MNHEY; CDR2 reads SVGEGT. CDR3 length: 15 amino acids. DNA of the CDR3: TGTACCAGCAACCCTATCGAACTCCGATCAGATACGCAGTATTTT. Amino acid sequence: CTSNPIELRSDTQYF.